The 20 T cell receptor beta chains below were found in one sample sequenced in a study of blood T cells in healthy people across ages. The authors ran a second PCR of about 6 to 12 cycles using a sample-barcoded 5' primer and a J-beta primer mix. One entry per CDR3 protein, called by TCRdb with MiXCR from the 5' RACE reads. The sample consists of 920,000 or so distinct CDR3 sequences, 40% to 55% of them appearing once. The specimen was blood. The receptor source for this set is a woman aged 60-70 years in good health.

This clonotype was detected a few times. The chain uses TRBV7-8 and TRBJ2-1; no clear D. Germline CDR1 and CDR2: SGHVS and FQNEAQ. This CDR3 spans 16 amino acids. Between the trimmed V and J ends, which lost 4 bases and 4 bases, there was a span of 17 bases. CDR3 in DNA: TGTGCCAGCAGCTACCCAGGCCAGCCCGGTTACAATGAGCAGTTCTTC. Translating it yields CASSYPGQPGYNEQFF.

V gene TRBV13 combines with J gene TRBJ2-2; D unclear. Germline V lookup: CDR1 PRHDT, CDR2 FYEKMQ (reference sequence). This CDR3 has 14 amino acids. Trimming removed 7 bases at V and 1 base at J, with 10 bases between. The CDR3 DNA sequence: TGTGCCAGCATGATCAGTGGGAACACCGGGGAGCTGTTTTTT. It encodes CASMISGNTGELFF.

There are many counts of this clonotype. V usage is TRBV20-1 and J usage is TRBJ1-5; no definite D call. The CDR3 totals 15 residues. V was clipped by 4 bases and J by 0 bases, with 13 bases between them. Germline V gene sequence: CDR1 DFQATT, CDR2 SNEGSKA (reference sequence). The DNA for the CDR3 is TGCAGTGCTAACCAGGTTGGGATTAGCAATCAGCCCCAGCATTTT. Amino acid sequence: CSANQVGISNQPQHF.

The DNA for the CDR3 is TGTGCCAGCAGTGGAACTAGCGGGAGTTTTAGTGAGCAGTTCTTC. Protein sequence: CASSGTSGSFSEQFF. This chain joins TRBV2 and TRBJ2-1; TRBD2 aligns across 11 bases. Per the germline V gene, CDR1 is SNHLY and CDR2 is FYNNEI. The CDR3 has 15 residues. With V trimmed by 4 bases and J by 9 bases, 8 bases remained unmatched.

This sequence joins TRBV3-1 and TRBJ2-3, with D possibly TRBD2 on 6 matching bases. The CDR3 covers 16 residues. Trimming stripped 3 bases from V and 3 bases from J, with 16 bases between. Germline CDR1 is LGHDT and CDR2 is YNNKEL (reference sequence). CDR3 DNA: TGTGCCAGCAGCCACTGGGGGGAGAAAGAGACAGATACGCAGTATTTT. It yields the protein CASSHWGEKETDTQYF.

CDR3 region: CASSQTSGRFEQYF. DNA for the CDR3: TGCGCCAGCAGCCAGACTAGCGGGAGGTTCGAGCAGTACTTC. This sequence joins TRBV4-1 and TRBJ2-7, with 13 bases matching TRBD2. The ends lost 3 bases at V and 6 bases at J; junction bases unmatched: 2. The CDR3 has 14 residues. Germline V lookup: CDR1 MGHRA, CDR2 YSYEKL.

The rearrangement uses TRBV6-5 and TRBJ2-7, with 7 bases that match TRBD2. The V segment lost 2 bases and the J segment 6 bases; nucleotides outside the gene matches: 10. This CDR3 comprises 15 residues. Germline loops: CDR1 MNHEY, CDR2 SVGAGI. CDR3: CASSYTGGSKGEQYF. CDR3 bases: TGTGCCAGCAGTTACACGGGCGGGAGTAAGGGCGAGCAGTACTTC.

A few counts support this clonotype. The chain uses TRBV12-3 or TRBV12-4 and TRBJ2-7; TRBD1 is a possible D gene (7 bases). The CDR3 runs to 13 residues. Trimming removed 6 bases at V and 6 bases at J, with 15 bases between. The chain's CDR3 is CASSRGTETEQYF. The CDR3 DNA follows: TGTGCCAGCAGCCGCGGGACAGAGACCGAGCAGTACTTC.

The V gene is TRBV7-2, the J gene TRBJ1-5; the D is unclear. Trimming left V 11 bases short and J 6 bases short, with 14 bases between. The CDR3 length is 12 residues. Germline values: CDR1 SGHTA, CDR2 FQGNSA. The CDR3 loop is CARSLVGQPQHF. CDR3 in DNA: TGTGCCCGAAGCTTAGTCGGTCAGCCCCAGCATTTT.

This clonotype came up many times. The rearrangement joins TRBV6-6 to TRBJ1-4; unclear D gene. The germline V gene has CDR1 MNHNY and CDR2 SVGAGI (reference sequence). Trimming pared 5 bases from V and 8 bases from J, leaving 15 bases between. This CDR3 region has 14 residues. CDR3 DNA: TGTGCCAGCAGTAGCGGGAAAGGCTGGGAAAAACTGTTTTTT. It encodes CASSSGKGWEKLFF.

The table lists this clonotype with a count of one. A much larger clone differs from this one at a single base, so this may be a read error. This chain joins TRBV29-1 and TRBJ2-5, with TRBD2 matching over 13 bases. The germline gives CDR1 SQVTM, CDR2 ANQGSEA. Trimming cost V 7 bases and J 6 bases; bases outside gene matches: 5. The CDR3 runs 13 residues. Here the CDR3 DNA reads TGCAGCGCGCGGACTAGCGGGAGTAAGACCCAGTACTTC. Translation gives CSARTSGSKTQYF.

This clonotype was seen a few times. The chain carries TRBV10-3 and TRBJ2-7; D not resolved. CDR3 size: 13 residues. The V gene lost 10 bases and the J gene lost 4 bases, with 17 bases spanning the gap. Germline CDR1 is ENHRY and CDR2 is SYGVKD. This CDR3 is CATRGPFGYEQYF. CDR3 in DNA: TGTGCCACCCGCGGCCCTTTTGGGTACGAGCAGTACTTC.

This chain links TRBV3-1 with TRBJ2-1; 7 nucleotides match TRBD2. The J segment lost 5 bases and the V segment lost 1 base, leaving 5 bases of the junction unmatched. Germline V gives CDR1 LGHDT, CDR2 YNNKEL (reference sequence). There are 15 residues in the CDR3. Written as DNA, the CDR3 is TGTGCCAGCAGCCAAGGGCTAGCGGATAACAATGAGCAGTTCTTC. Residues: CASSQGLADNNEQFF.

The chain has TRBV29-1 and TRBJ2-1; D may be TRBD2 (5 bases). The CDR3 has 12 amino acids. From germline, CDR1 is SQVTM and CDR2 ANQGSEA. V lost 3 bases, J lost 5 bases, and 8 bases lay in between. In nucleotides, the CDR3 is TGCAGCGTTGAGGAGGTGAACAATGAGCAGTTCTTC. As protein: CSVEEVNNEQFF.

A note on this clonotype: A much larger clone lies a single base off, so this may be a read error. This sequence joins TRBV12-3 or TRBV12-4 and TRBJ2-6; D is unresolved. Trimming took off 9 bases at V and 2 bases at J, with 14 bases between the two ends. The length of the CDR3 is 15 residues. The CDR3 nucleotides are TGTGCCAGAAGATATGCAGGAGCTGGGGCCAACGTCCTGACTTTC. The encoded protein is CARRYAGAGANVLTF.

This clonotype was counted once. The CDR3 sequence is CASSPSWTGPLAKNIQYF. The CDR3 nucleotides read TGTGCCAGCAGCCCATCATGGACAGGACCTTTAGCCAAAAACATTCAGTACTTC. The chain recombines TRBV3-1 with TRBJ2-4, with TRBD1 matching 7 bases. The germline V gene encodes CDR1 LGHDT and CDR2 YNNKEL (reference sequence). Losses at the gene ends were 4 bases for V and 0 bases for J; bases not matched to a gene: 12. The CDR3 has 18 amino acids.

The genes are TRBV15 and TRBJ2-3, with 10 bases lining up with TRBD2. J lost 5 bases, V lost 1 base, and 12 bases had no gene match. This CDR3 contains 18 residues. Germline CDR1 is LNHNV and CDR2 is YYDKDF (reference sequence). Here the CDR3 DNA reads TGTGCCACCAGCAGAGGGGCTCCTAGCGGGAGAGGGTTAGATACGCAGTATTTT. As protein: CATSRGAPSGRGLDTQYF.

The rearrangement joins TRBV10-3 to TRBJ2-1; 11 bases line up with TRBD2. V gave up 4 bases and J gave up 5 bases; unmatched junction bases: 4. The CDR3 loop spans 15 amino acids. Germline lookup yields CDR1 ENHRY and CDR2 SYGVKD. CDR3 nucleotides: TGTGCCATCAGTGGGGGACTAGCGGCAAACAATGAGCAGTTCTTC. Protein product: CAISGGLAANNEQFF.

Comments on this clonotype: A much larger clone lies one base from this, so it may be a read error. The chain carries TRBV28 and TRBJ2-7; no firm D call. The germline V gene encodes CDR1 MDHEN and CDR2 SYDVKM. CDR3 size: 13 residues. For the CDR3, the DNA is TGTGCCAGCAGTTTCGGCAATTCCTGCGAGCAGTACTTC. It encodes CASSFGNSCEQYF.

The genes are TRBV29-1 and TRBJ2-1; tentative D call: TRBD2 (6 bases). Trimming removed 1 base from V and 0 bases from J, with 7 bases in between. The CDR3 consists of 14 residues. Germline V CDR1 and CDR2: SQVTM, ANQGSEA. This CDR3 is CSVEGGVSYNEQFF. CDR3 bases: TGCAGCGTTGAAGGGGGGGTCTCCTACAATGAGCAGTTCTTC.